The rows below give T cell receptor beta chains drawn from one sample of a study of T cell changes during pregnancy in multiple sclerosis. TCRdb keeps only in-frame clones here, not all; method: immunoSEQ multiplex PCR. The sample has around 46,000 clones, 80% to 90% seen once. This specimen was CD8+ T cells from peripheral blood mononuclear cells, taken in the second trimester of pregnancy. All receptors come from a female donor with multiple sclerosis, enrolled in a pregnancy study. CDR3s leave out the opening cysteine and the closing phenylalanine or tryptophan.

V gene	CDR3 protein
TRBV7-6	ASSLGGLDEQF
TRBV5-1	ASSLAPGLVNTGELF
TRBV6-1	ASKEPGTYNQPQH
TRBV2	ASSDPSTLKETQY
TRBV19	ASKAGGDSPLH
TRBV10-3	AISPGVNEQF
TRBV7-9	ASSSSPGQGEQY
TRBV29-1	SGRQGTDTQY
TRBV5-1	ASSSGTDYGYT
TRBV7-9	ASSSGGNEQF
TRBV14	ASSRIGVNTEAF
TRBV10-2	ASSDAVTDTQY
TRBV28	ASSLTGHTGELF
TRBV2	ASKPDSGETQY
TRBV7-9	ASSHPGQGLNEQY
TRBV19	ASNVGEAGVGYT
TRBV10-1	ASSGKTDRNEQF
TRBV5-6	ASSLSGILLQETQY
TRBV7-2	ASSLATAGYGYT
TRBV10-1	ASSESGGQETQY
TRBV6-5	ASSYSSSGNSPLH
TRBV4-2	ASSQDRGTGANVLT
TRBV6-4	ASSDWGASGEPNEQF
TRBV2	ASSHARDRGSYEQY
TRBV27	ASSLGGWEQF
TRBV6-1	ASSLGGDGDEQF
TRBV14	ASSHMGAGGLRETQY
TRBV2	ASSESPTSGGAVDTQY
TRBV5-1	ASSPGTSTDTQY
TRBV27	ASSLNPELDEQF
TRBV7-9	ASSLGRDGYT
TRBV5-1	ASSLAPENYGYT
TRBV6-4	ASSETPQGVDGYT
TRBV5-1	ASSGQGHHT
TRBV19	ASTFVPNTEAF
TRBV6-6	ASTASIYEQY
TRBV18	ASSSDRGQHGYT
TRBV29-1	SAYTPGQGLSGF
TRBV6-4	ASRRGQGDSDTQY